One and the same sample provided the 18 T cell receptor beta chains below, sequenced in a study of blood T cell repertoires in COVID-19 (dated by TCRdb to the early 2020s). Library prep was done by the immunoSEQ multiplex PCR assay. Sourced from immuneACCESS, this table was stored by TCRdb with only in-frame sequences that have V and J called. A share of the clones is absent; for the studies checked, an unresolved V gene accounts for under half, and the remainder has no known explanation. The sample records approximately 160,000 clones, about 88% of which are singletons. The ten largest clonotypes hold roughly 19% of the sample. The source material was peripheral blood. The receptor source for this set is a woman older than 75 with acute or convalescent COVID-19.

In its sample, this clone was seen once. The genes are TRBV24-1 and TRBJ1-2, with D uncertain. The CDR3 has 13 amino acids. Germline-derived CDR1 and CDR2 are KGHDR and SFDVKD. The V gene lost 3 bases and the J gene lost 7 bases, with 11 bases spanning the gap. The CDR3 coding sequence is TGTGCCACCAGTGATCCTGTAAGAGGTGGCTACACCTTC. Encoded protein: CATSDPVRGGYTF.

The J gene is TRBJ2-6, the V gene TRBV2; D possibly corresponds to TRBD1 (6 bases). This CDR3 comprises 14 residues. Trimming stripped 6 bases from V and 2 bases from J, with 8 bases between. Looked up from germline, CDR1 is SNHLY and CDR2 is FYNNEI. CDR3 DNA: TGTGCCAGCAGCTACAGGGCTGGGGCCAACGTCCTGACTTTC. Amino acids: CASSYRAGANVLTF.

The chain carries TRBV11-2 and TRBJ1-3; D call uncertain. V gave up 1 base and J gave up 9 bases, with 10 bases separating them. This CDR3 spans 13 amino acids. Germline V CDR1 and CDR2: SGHAT, FQNNGV. CDR3 sequence (DNA): TGTGCCAGCAGCTTAGGGCCTAGAGGCACCATATATTTT. Amino acids: CASSLGPRGTIYF.

The chain couples TRBV7-2 to TRBJ1-2; D remains unclear. CDR1 SGHTA and CDR2 FQGNSA come from the germline V gene. V lost 1 base and J lost 8, with 14 bases in between. The CDR3 sequence is 14 residues long. For the CDR3, the DNA is TGTGCCAGCAGCTTAGATCCCGGCGTCAGGGGCTACACCTTC. It specifies CASSLDPGVRGYTF.

The rearrangement joins TRBV5-5 to TRBJ2-6, with a possible D match to TRBD2 (5 bases). This CDR3 region has 18 residues. Germline values: CDR1 SGHKS, CDR2 YYEKEE (reference sequence). Trimming removed 0 bases at V and 2 bases at J, with 15 bases between. CDR3 sequence (DNA): TGTGCCAGCAGCTTGGGGACTTTTGCGGTGGCTGGGGCCAACGTCCTGACTTTC. Protein: CASSLGTFAVAGANVLTF.

The V and J genes are TRBV5-1 and TRBJ2-1, with TRBD2 matching over 11 bases. The CDR3 runs to 16 residues. Germline CDR1 reads SGHRS; CDR2 reads YFSETQ. With 3 bases clipped from V and 5 bases from J, the junction kept 7 bases outside the gene matches. The CDR3 region has the DNA TGCGCCAGCAGCTCCTTAGCGGGAGGGCTGGACAATGAGCAGTTCTTC. Its translation is CASSSLAGGLDNEQFF.

V usage is TRBV5-8 and J usage is TRBJ1-4, with TRBD1 matching over 8 bases. CDR3 length: 14 amino acids. Germline values: CDR1 SGHTS, CDR2 YDEGEE. The ends lost 3 bases at V and 5 bases at J; junction bases unmatched: 3. Written as DNA, the CDR3 is TGTGCCAGCAGCTCAACAGGGGGGAATGAAAAACTGTTTTTT. Translation: CASSSTGGNEKLFF.

This clone was counted many times. The CDR3 loop is CSVELNYGYTF. In DNA, the CDR3 is TGCAGCGTGGAGTTGAACTATGGCTACACCTTC. V and J are TRBV29-1 and TRBJ1-2; D is uncertain. There are 11 residues in the CDR3. Germline CDR1 and CDR2: SQVTM and ANQGSEA. The ends were cut back, 6 bases at V and 2 bases at J, with 7 bases in the middle.

The chain joins TRBV19 to TRBJ1-5; TRBD1 matches at 7 bases. V was pared by 7 bases and J by 2 bases, with 14 bases of the junction left unmatched. CDR1 is LNHDA, CDR2 SQIVND, per germline (reference sequence). The CDR3 spans 17 residues. Here the CDR3 reads CASTPQGGRVRNQPQHF. As DNA, the CDR3 is TGTGCCAGTACTCCTCAGGGGGGTCGGGTTCGCAATCAGCCCCAGCATTTT.

In its sample, this clone was seen once. The chain uses TRBV5-1 and TRBJ1-1; the match to TRBD1 covers 8 bases. Germline V gives CDR1 SGHRS, CDR2 YFSETQ. J gave up 5 bases and V 1 base, and 7 bases lay outside the gene matches. The CDR3 loop spans 15 amino acids. The CDR3 spells CASSLSTGGRTEAFF. CDR3 DNA sequence: TGCGCCAGCAGCTTGAGTACAGGGGGACGAACTGAAGCTTTCTTT.

This chain uses TRBV23-1 with TRBJ2-7, with 8 positions matching TRBD1. TRBV23-1 is known as an ORF, though its function is uncertain. The CDR3 is 15 amino acids. After removal of 2 bases from V and 2 bases from J, the junction contained 5 bases not matched to a gene. Written as DNA, the CDR3 is TGCGCCAGCAGTCAAACCAGGGGGCTAGCCTACGAGCAGTACTTC. Its protein product is CASSQTRGLAYEQYF.

This sequence joins TRBV23-1 and TRBJ1-6; no clear D. TRBV23-1 is an ORF, with its function uncertain. The CDR3 is 19 residues long. Trimming took off 1 base at V and 1 base at J, with 17 bases between the two ends. The CDR3 sequence: CASSQCVMEALSYNSPLHF. The DNA for the CDR3 is TGCGCCAGCAGTCAATGCGTCATGGAGGCCCTTTCCTATAATTCACCCCTCCACTTT.

This rearrangement joins TRBV5-1 to TRBJ2-7, with D perhaps TRBD1 (6 bases). The CDR3 spans 14 residues. V dropped 3 bases and J dropped 5 bases, with 15 bases sitting between them. Germline assignment: CDR1 SGHRS and CDR2 YFSETQ. CDR3 sequence reads: CASSSTRGPNEQYF. Here the CDR3 DNA reads TGCGCCAGCAGCTCTACCAGGGGTCCCAACGAGCAGTACTTC.

This clone appeared a single time. The V and J genes are TRBV19 and TRBJ1-1; D not resolved. The V gene lost 6 bases and the J gene lost 4 bases, with 15 bases spanning the gap. Germline CDR1 is LNHDA and CDR2 is SQIVND (reference sequence). The CDR3 is 14 amino acids. This CDR3 reads CASREVRLSTEAFF. CDR3 DNA sequence: TGTGCCAGTAGAGAGGTCCGGTTGAGCACTGAAGCTTTCTTT.

V is TRBV5-1 and J is TRBJ2-2; TRBD2 matches 7 bases. The trim removed 0 bases at V and 0 bases at J, leaving 8 bases unmatched. The germline CDR1 and CDR2 sequences are SGHRS and YFSETQ. The CDR3 covers 18 residues. The CDR3 reads CASSLGVGRFANTGELFF. Here the CDR3 DNA reads TGCGCCAGCAGCTTGGGTGTCGGGAGGTTCGCGAACACCGGGGAGCTGTTTTTT. The entire variable domain, with the rest obtained from reference TRBV5-1 and TRBJ2-2, is as follows: KAGVTQTPRYLIKTRGQQVTLSCSPISGHRSVSWYQQTPGQGLQFLFEYFSETQRNKGNFPGRFSGRQFSNSRSEMNVSTLELGDSALYLCASSLGVGRFANTGELFFGEGSRLTVL.

This clone was seen a few times. The chain carries TRBV24-1 and TRBJ2-3; a weak D match, TRBD2 (6 bases). Trimming took off 6 bases at V and 4 bases at J, with 13 bases between the two ends. The length of the CDR3 is 14 residues. Germline values: CDR1 KGHDR, CDR2 SFDVKD. The CDR3 nucleotides are TGTGCCACCAGTTCCCTAGCGATGTCAGATACGCAGTATTTT. Its translation is CATSSLAMSDTQYF.

The V gene is TRBV27, the J gene TRBJ1-1; TRBD1 agrees at 8 bases. J gave up 1 base and V 5 bases, and 3 bases lay outside the gene matches. The CDR3 length is 14 residues. Germline assignment: CDR1 MNHEY and CDR2 SMNVEV (reference sequence). CDR3: CASSLGTGNTEAFF. The CDR3 DNA is TGTGCCAGCAGTCTCGGGACAGGGAACACTGAAGCTTTCTTT.

The chain is built from TRBV30 and TRBJ2-6; the D gene is possibly TRBD2 (5 bases). Germline CDR1 GTSNPN, CDR2 SVGIG (reference sequence). The V end was cut by 0 bases, the J end by 0 bases, with 9 bases between. The CDR3 covers 16 residues. In DNA, the CDR3 is TGTGCCTGGAGTGTACATCGGGGCTCTGGGGCCAACGTCCTGACTTTC. It codes for CAWSVHRGSGANVLTF.